What follows are 21 T cell receptor beta chains derived from one specimen sequenced in a study of identical twins listed by TCRdb under 2016. The library came from 5' RACE. TCRdb lists the instrument as Illumina HiSeq 2000. TCRdb applied fastp at Q25 and MiXCR to the public reads, then kept only in-frame beta chains. Each CDR3 protein appears once, grouped with its most common genes and DNA. The sample has a few hundred thousand distinct CDR3 sequences on record, about 15% of them singletons. 0.35% to 0.45% of the sample rests with the top ten. These records were also assigned to another study, of yellow fever vaccine responses in identical twins.

Sequenced material: CD4+ T cells sorted from blood. The receptors stem from a woman aged 18 to 35 in good health.

A few counts support this clonotype. The chain combines TRBV29-1 with TRBJ2-7; D is unclear. With 4 bases removed from V and 2 bases from J, the gap between germline ends came to 12 bases. The CDR3 is 13 residues long. From germline, CDR1 is SQVTM and CDR2 ANQGSEA. This chain's CDR3 is CSVVGTRTYEQYF. In DNA form, the CDR3 reads TGCAGCGTTGTTGGCACCCGAACCTACGAGCAGTACTTC.

This clonotype was detected a few times. J is TRBJ1-5 and V is TRBV2, with a weak D call TRBD1 (5 bases). The CDR3 totals 16 residues. The V gene's germline CDR1 is SNHLY and CDR2 FYNNEI. The ends were cut back, 4 bases at V and 1 base at J, with 14 bases in the middle. CDR3 DNA sequence: TGTGCCAGCAGTGCCCAGGGACGGCAGAGCAATCAGCCCCAGCATTTT. It codes for CASSAQGRQSNQPQHF.

This clonotype was detected only a few times. This chain joins TRBV20-1 and TRBJ2-1, with 8 bases that match TRBD1. Trimming at V came to 6 bases and at J to 3 bases, leaving 7 bases not matched to a gene. CDR1 is DFQATT, CDR2 SNEGSKA, per germline (reference sequence). This CDR3 has 14 amino acids. The CDR3 coding sequence is TGCAGTGCCAGGACAGGGAGGAGCTACAATGAGCAGTTCTTC. Encoded protein: CSARTGRSYNEQFF.

This clonotype came up many times. This sequence joins TRBV10-3 and TRBJ2-5; TRBD2 matches 9 bases. J lost 0 bases, V lost 3 bases, and 8 bases had no gene match. The CDR3 covers 17 residues. Germline V gene sequence: CDR1 ENHRY, CDR2 SYGVKD. The chain's CDR3 is CAISDGLAGSYQETQYF. Written as DNA, the CDR3 is TGTGCCATCAGTGACGGGCTAGCGGGGTCTTACCAAGAGACCCAGTACTTC.

The chain combines TRBV18 with TRBJ2-5, with a possible D match to TRBD2 (5 bases). The V and J ends lost 3 bases and 4 bases respectively, with 15 bases between them. Germline V lookup: CDR1 KGHSH, CDR2 LQKENI. The CDR3 loop spans 15 amino acids. CDR3 in amino acids: CASSPRTGFGETQYF. The CDR3, as DNA: TGTGCCAGCTCACCCCGAACGGGATTCGGAGAGACCCAGTACTTC.

The chain couples TRBV5-1 to TRBJ1-1; D remains unclear. V was clipped by 8 bases and J by 6 bases, with 11 bases between them. Germline V gene sequence: CDR1 SGHRS, CDR2 YFSETQ. This CDR3 is built from 11 residues. This CDR3 reads CASNGGPEAFF. The DNA of the CDR3 is TGCGCCAGTAATGGTGGGCCTGAAGCTTTCTTT.

The chain joins TRBV28 to TRBJ2-3; D is uncertain. Germline V gene sequence: CDR1 MDHEN, CDR2 SYDVKM. V gave up 6 bases and J gave up 2 bases, with 15 bases separating them. This CDR3 has 15 amino acids. The CDR3 DNA reads as TGTGCCAGCAGCCGACCGACAACCCTCACAGATACGCAGTATTTT. It yields the protein CASSRPTTLTDTQYF.

The genes are TRBV6-2 or TRBV6-3 and TRBJ2-1, with 7 positions matching TRBD2. The trim removed 2 bases at V and 5 bases at J, leaving 6 bases unmatched. The CDR3 is 15 residues long. From germline, CDR1 is MNHEY and CDR2 SVGEGT. CDR3 sequence reads: CASSYEREGHNEQFF. CDR3 bases: TGTGCCAGCAGTTACGAGCGGGAAGGCCACAATGAGCAGTTCTTC.

This clonotype was counted between two and nine times. V and J are TRBV12-3 or TRBV12-4 and TRBJ2-1; 7 bases map to TRBD1. V gave up 7 bases and J gave up 4 bases; unmatched junction bases: 7. The CDR3 runs to 14 residues. The CDR3 bases are TGTGCCAGCATGACGACAGGGCCGTACAATGAGCAGTTCTTC. It specifies CASMTTGPYNEQFF.

This clonotype was picked up many times. The chain links TRBV29-1 to TRBJ2-1; D is unclear. The length of the CDR3 is 11 residues. The germline V and J ends were trimmed by 4 bases and 8 bases, with 9 bases remaining between them. Germline lookup yields CDR1 SQVTM and CDR2 ANQGSEA. The CDR3: CSVAFAYEQFF. The CDR3 DNA reads TGCAGCGTTGCCTTCGCTTATGAGCAGTTCTTC.

In DNA form, the CDR3 reads TGTGCCAGCAGCCCCCTTGTAGGCGGGGGGGTTGAAGATACGCAGTATTTT. Translated: CASSPLVGGGVEDTQYF. The rearrangement uses TRBV14 and TRBJ2-3; 9 bases fit TRBD2. The germline gives CDR1 SGHDN, CDR2 FVKESK. The CDR3 totals 17 residues. V shed 4 bases and J 5 bases; nucleotides not matched to a gene: 13.

This clonotype occurred a few times. The V call is TRBV20-1, the J call TRBJ1-3, with D maybe TRBD1 (5 bases). Deletions cut 6 bases from V and 2 bases from J, with 11 bases between. This CDR3 is built from 13 residues. Germline CDR1 DFQATT, CDR2 SNEGSKA (reference sequence). The CDR3 protein is CSAGLRAGNTIYF. The CDR3, as DNA: TGCAGTGCCGGTCTCAGGGCTGGAAACACCATATATTTT.

This clonotype was detected many times. V is TRBV15 and J is TRBJ2-2; no clear D gene. V lost 0 bases and J 7 bases, leaving 9 bases between the germline ends. Germline CDR1 and CDR2: LNHNV and YYDKDF (reference sequence). This CDR3 comprises 14 residues. The CDR3: CATSRDIGNGELFF. The CDR3 DNA sequence: TGTGCCACCAGCAGAGATATTGGGAACGGGGAGCTGTTTTTT. The variable domain in full, with the rest retrieved from reference TRBV15 and TRBJ2-2, is DAMVIQNPRYQVTQFGKPVTLSCSQTLNHNVMYWYQQKSSQAPKLLFHYYDKDFNNEADTPDNFQSRRPNTSFCFLDIRSPGLGDTAMYLCATSRDIGNGELFFGEGSRLTVL.

This clonotype was seen a handful of times. The chain links TRBV29-1 to TRBJ2-2; the match to TRBD2 covers 8 bases. The CDR3 is 16 residues long. The ends lost 4 bases at V and 5 bases at J; junction bases unmatched: 12. Germline loops: CDR1 SQVTM, CDR2 ANQGSEA. The CDR3 protein is CSVGVSGVGKTGELFF. CDR3 DNA: TGCAGCGTTGGGGTTAGCGGGGTAGGGAAAACCGGGGAGCTGTTTTTT.

The chain has TRBV10-3 and TRBJ2-1; D may be TRBD1 or TRBD2 (5 bases each). Germline values: CDR1 ENHRY, CDR2 SYGVKD. V lost 7 bases to trimming and J lost 5 bases, with 12 bases between them. CDR3 length: 13 residues. This CDR3 is CAIKTGTNNEQFF. Written as DNA, the CDR3 is TGTGCCATCAAAACCGGGACGAACAATGAGCAGTTCTTC.

V gene TRBV5-1 combines with J gene TRBJ1-1; D remains ambiguous. V was cut by 0 bases and J by 1 base, with 10 bases left in between. The CDR3 consists of 15 residues. Per the germline V gene, CDR1 is SGHRS and CDR2 is YFSETQ. The CDR3 coding sequence is TGCGCCAGCAGCTTGGACTGGTCCAGGAACACTGAAGCTTTCTTT. Protein sequence: CASSLDWSRNTEAFF.

The genes are TRBV5-6 and TRBJ2-2; 7 bases map to TRBD1. The CDR3 sequence is 18 residues long. V was pared by 0 bases and J by 8 bases, with 16 bases of the junction left unmatched. Germline-derived CDR1 and CDR2 are SGHDT and YYEEEE. The CDR3 DNA reads TGTGCCAGCAGCTTGGGGAGACTCCGGGACAGCGCGATGGGGGAGCTGTTTTTT. Residues: CASSLGRLRDSAMGELFF.

The rearrangement links TRBV6-4 to TRBJ2-1; the D is unclear. In germline, CDR1 is MRHNA, CDR2 SNTAGT. V lost 3 bases and J lost 6, with 12 bases in between. CDR3 length: 14 amino acids. The DNA of the CDR3 is TGTGCCAGCAGTGAGGGGTATCCGGGCAATGAGCAGTTCTTC. Translating it yields CASSEGYPGNEQFF.

The chain has TRBV11-3 and TRBJ1-2; D possibly corresponds to TRBD1 (6 bases). The CDR3 is made up of 18 amino acids. V was shortened by 0 bases and J by 5 bases, with 22 bases between the two germline ends. Germline CDR1 is SGHNT and CDR2 is YENEEA. CDR3 loop: CASSLDLGGSLSGYGYTF. The CDR3 DNA sequence: TGTGCCAGCAGCTTAGATCTGGGGGGCAGCCTCTCCGGATATGGCTACACCTTC.

This clonotype has only a few counts. The chain carries TRBV3-1 and TRBJ2-6, with a weak D call TRBD2 (7 bases). The CDR3 is 16 residues long. Germline V CDR1 and CDR2: LGHDT, YNNKEL (reference sequence). V shed 7 bases and J shed 2 bases, with 15 bases lying between them. The CDR3 sequence: CASNKPGGPGANVLTF. CDR3 coding DNA: TGTGCCAGCAACAAACCCGGGGGGCCTGGGGCCAACGTCCTGACTTTC.

This clonotype was observed a handful of times. This chain's CDR3 is CASSRPGLAGAGGLADTQYF. In DNA, the CDR3 is TGTGCCAGCAGCCGTCCGGGACTAGCGGGGGCCGGGGGGTTAGCAGATACGCAGTATTTT. The rearrangement links TRBV12-3 or TRBV12-4 to TRBJ2-3; 14 bases match TRBD2. With V trimmed by 6 bases and J by 4 bases, 18 bases remained unmatched. This CDR3 contains 20 residues.